The rows below give T cell receptor beta chains drawn from one sample of a study of shared clonotypes between healthy human individuals. TCRdb's table, derived via immunoSEQ multiplex PCR, lists solely in-frame clones and lacks some. The sample has about 1.1 million clones; 60% to 85% are singletons. Input material: memory CD4+ T cells from PBMCs. The source is a man between 18 and 29 years old in good health. Some clones in this sample may be carry-over from other donors' samples. The CDR3 runs from the conserved cysteine through the conserved F or W. The D gene is left open where the match is weak. Part of the rows lack a size; the others show once, few, many or a class for expanded clones.

cdr3_nt: TGTGCCAGCAGCTTAGATCCAGGGGCTGCCTACAATGAGCAGTTCTTC
cdr3_aa: CASSLDPGAAYNEQFF
d_call: .
v_call: TRBV7-2
clone_size: .
j_call: TRBJ2-1

cdr3_nt: TGTGCCATCAGTGAAGGCAGCGGGAGCAACACCGGGGAGCTGTTTTTT
cdr3_aa: CAISEGSGSNTGELFF
d_call: TRBD2
v_call: TRBV10-3
clone_size: .
j_call: TRBJ2-2

cdr3_nt: TGTGCCAGCAGCTCCAGGACCGGGACATCCTACAATGAGCAGTTCTTC
cdr3_aa: CASSSRTGTSYNEQFF
d_call: .
v_call: TRBV7-9
clone_size: .
j_call: TRBJ2-1

cdr3_nt: TGTGCCAGCCGGGGTTCTGGAAACACCATATATTTT
cdr3_aa: CASRGSGNTIYF
d_call: .
v_call: TRBV6-5
clone_size: .
j_call: TRBJ1-3

cdr3_nt: TGTGCCAGCAGCTTAGGGGTGGTACGGGAGACCCAGTACTTC
cdr3_aa: CASSLGVVRETQYF
d_call: .
v_call: TRBV7-8
clone_size: .
j_call: TRBJ2-5

cdr3_nt: TGTGCCAGCAGTGAACGGGGGGCTAAAGACGGGGAGCTGTTTTTT
cdr3_aa: CASSERGAKDGELFF
d_call: .
v_call: TRBV6-1
clone_size: .
j_call: TRBJ2-2

cdr3_nt: TGTGCCAGCAGTTACTCGGCGACTAGCGACGAGCAGTACTTC
cdr3_aa: CASSYSATSDEQYF
d_call: TRBD2
v_call: TRBV6-6
clone_size: once
j_call: TRBJ2-7

cdr3_nt: TGCAGCGTTGAAGATCCCCTAGCGGGAGCGACAGATACGCAGTATTTT
cdr3_aa: CSVEDPLAGATDTQYF
d_call: TRBD2
v_call: TRBV29-1
clone_size: .
j_call: TRBJ2-3

cdr3_nt: TGCGCCAGCAGACAAGCAGGGTTGACTAATGAAAAACTGTTTTTT
cdr3_aa: CASRQAGLTNEKLFF
d_call: .
v_call: TRBV5-1
clone_size: .
j_call: TRBJ1-4

cdr3_nt: TGTGCCAGCAGCGCTACCCAGGGTCCCTACGAGCAGTACTTC
cdr3_aa: CASSATQGPYEQYF
d_call: .
v_call: TRBV7-2
clone_size: .
j_call: TRBJ2-7

cdr3_nt: TGCAGTGCTAGTGAAGAGAATGAGCAGTACTTC
cdr3_aa: CSASEENEQYF
d_call: .
v_call: TRBV20-1
clone_size: .
j_call: TRBJ2-7

cdr3_nt: TGTGCCTGGAGTGTAAGGACACTTTTTGGGGAACTGTTTTTT
cdr3_aa: CAWSVRTLFGELFF
d_call: .
v_call: TRBV30
clone_size: .
j_call: TRBJ1-4

cdr3_nt: TGTGCCAGCAGGTTGACAGGTCCCACCGGGGAGCTGTTTTTT
cdr3_aa: CASRLTGPTGELFF
d_call: .
v_call: TRBV2
clone_size: few
j_call: TRBJ2-2

cdr3_nt: TGCAGTGCCGAGGTGACAGATACGCAGTATTTT
cdr3_aa: CSAEVTDTQYF
d_call: .
v_call: TRBV20-1
clone_size: .
j_call: TRBJ2-3

cdr3_nt: TGTGCCAGCAGTGACGCTAGCGCTAGGAGCTCCTACGAGCAGTACTTC
cdr3_aa: CASSDASARSSYEQYF
d_call: .
v_call: TRBV7-8
clone_size: .
j_call: TRBJ2-7

cdr3_nt: TGCAGCGTTGATAGACAGGACGGAGGCACCGGGGAGCTGTTTTTT
cdr3_aa: CSVDRQDGGTGELFF
d_call: .
v_call: TRBV29-1
clone_size: .
j_call: TRBJ2-2

cdr3_nt: TGTGCCAGCAGTGATGGGGGCAGGGGTAGCAATCAGCCCCAGCATTTT
cdr3_aa: CASSDGGRGSNQPQHF
d_call: .
v_call: TRBV25-1
clone_size: few
j_call: TRBJ1-5

cdr3_nt: TGTGCCAGCAGCTTAGGAACATTAGGGAGGAACTATGGCTACACCTTC
cdr3_aa: CASSLGTLGRNYGYTF
d_call: .
v_call: TRBV7-9
clone_size: .
j_call: TRBJ1-2

cdr3_nt: TGTGCCAGCGAACGGGACGGGCTCTACGAGCAGTACTTC
cdr3_aa: CASERDGLYEQYF
d_call: .
v_call: TRBV6-1
clone_size: .
j_call: TRBJ2-7

cdr3_nt: TGTGCCACCGTGAGGGGAGGGGAGTACGAGCAGTACTTC
cdr3_aa: CATVRGGEYEQYF
d_call: TRBD2
v_call: TRBV28
clone_size: .
j_call: TRBJ2-7

cdr3_nt: TGTGCCAGCAAGACAGGGGATGCTGGAAACACCATATATTTT
cdr3_aa: CASKTGDAGNTIYF
d_call: TRBD1
v_call: TRBV2
clone_size: few
j_call: TRBJ1-3

cdr3_nt: TGTGCCACCAGCAGAGAGTCCAGGGCTGGCCACGAGCAGTACTTC
cdr3_aa: CATSRESRAGHEQYF
d_call: .
v_call: TRBV15
clone_size: .
j_call: TRBJ2-7

cdr3_nt: TGTGCCAGTAGTAACCCACCAGGGGTTCGGCTGGAGACCCAGTACTTC
cdr3_aa: CASSNPPGVRLETQYF
d_call: .
v_call: TRBV19
clone_size: few
j_call: TRBJ2-5

cdr3_nt: TGTGCCAGCCGACAGGGGAAGTCTGAAGCTTTCTTT
cdr3_aa: CASRQGKSEAFF
d_call: TRBD1
v_call: TRBV7-9
clone_size: few
j_call: TRBJ1-1

cdr3_nt: TGCGCCAGCAGCCAAGATTTTGGACACGCCTATGGCTACACCTTC
cdr3_aa: CASSQDFGHAYGYTF
d_call: .
v_call: TRBV4-1
clone_size: .
j_call: TRBJ1-2

cdr3_nt: TGTGCCAGCAGCTTGGGTCCAGGAGTGGGGGAGACCCAGTACTTC
cdr3_aa: CASSLGPGVGETQYF
d_call: .
v_call: TRBV5-4
clone_size: .
j_call: TRBJ2-5

cdr3_nt: TGTGCCAGCAGCTTCTTGGCTAGCGGGGGCAGGGAGCAGTACTTC
cdr3_aa: CASSFLASGGREQYF
d_call: TRBD2
v_call: TRBV11-2
clone_size: .
j_call: TRBJ2-7

cdr3_nt: TGTGCCAGCTCACCAGGGACATCGAGCTCTGGAAACACCATATATTTT
cdr3_aa: CASSPGTSSSGNTIYF
d_call: .
v_call: TRBV18
clone_size: .
j_call: TRBJ1-3

cdr3_nt: TGTGCCAGCAGCTTAGGGACTAGCGGGAGAGAGACCCAGTACTTC
cdr3_aa: CASSLGTSGRETQYF
d_call: TRBD2
v_call: TRBV11-3
clone_size: .
j_call: TRBJ2-5

cdr3_nt: TGTGCCAGCAGCGCCACAACTAGGGGTGAGCAGTTCTTC
cdr3_aa: CASSATTRGEQFF
d_call: .
v_call: TRBV9
clone_size: .
j_call: TRBJ2-1

cdr3_nt: TGTGCCTGGGGGAACAGAAACTCGGACCCAAACTACGAGCAGTACTTC
cdr3_aa: CAWGNRNSDPNYEQYF
d_call: .
v_call: TRBV30
clone_size: .
j_call: TRBJ2-7

cdr3_nt: TGTGCCAGCAGCTTAACGCGGGATGAAAAACTGTTTTTT
cdr3_aa: CASSLTRDEKLFF
d_call: .
v_call: TRBV7-2
clone_size: .
j_call: TRBJ1-4

cdr3_nt: TGTGCCAGCTCCCTCGAACGGAACCAAGAGACCCAGTACTTC
cdr3_aa: CASSLERNQETQYF
d_call: .
v_call: TRBV18
clone_size: .
j_call: TRBJ2-5

cdr3_nt: TGTGCCAGCAGTTTGACCCCGGGTGAGCAGTTCTTC
cdr3_aa: CASSLTPGEQFF
d_call: .
v_call: TRBV28
clone_size: .
j_call: TRBJ2-1

cdr3_nt: TGTGCCAGCAGCTTTCAGGACAGAAACTATGGCTACACCTTC
cdr3_aa: CASSFQDRNYGYTF
d_call: .
v_call: TRBV7-9
clone_size: .
j_call: TRBJ1-2

cdr3_nt: TGCGCCAGCAGCCAAGGGGCTAGCGCGAACACCGGGGAGCTGTTTTTT
cdr3_aa: CASSQGASANTGELFF
d_call: .
v_call: TRBV4-1
clone_size: .
j_call: TRBJ2-2

cdr3_nt: TGTGCCAGCAGCGGACGGGACGGAAGCTCCTACGAGCAGTACTTC
cdr3_aa: CASSGRDGSSYEQYF
d_call: .
v_call: TRBV28
clone_size: .
j_call: TRBJ2-7

cdr3_nt: TGTGCCAGCAGCTTACAGTCCCACGAGCAGTACTTC
cdr3_aa: CASSLQSHEQYF
d_call: .
v_call: TRBV7-8
clone_size: .
j_call: TRBJ2-7

cdr3_nt: TGTGCCAGCAGCTTCCGGGATTACTCCTACGAGCAGTACTTC
cdr3_aa: CASSFRDYSYEQYF
d_call: .
v_call: TRBV13
clone_size: .
j_call: TRBJ2-7

cdr3_nt: TGTGCCAGAGGAGGGCCGTTAGAGGAGACCCAGTACTTC
cdr3_aa: CARGGPLEETQYF
d_call: .
v_call: TRBV28
clone_size: .
j_call: TRBJ2-5